This T cell receptor beta chain was retrieved from a study of shared clonotypes between healthy human individuals (dated by TCRdb to about 2020). Looking at the study overall: A couple of women and a few men aged 18 to 49 years were included in the cohort. To estimate repertoire size and how much clonotype sharing occurs between individuals, the study deeply sequenced the blood TCR repertoires of several healthy adults. Libraries were prepared and TCR repertoires were sequenced by different laboratories using diverse techniques, in order to increase sequencing depth and limit assay-specific biases. Each donor's leukapheresis produced roughly between roughly 0.9 and 9 billion PBMCs.

Details on this clone: It has no known antigen specificity. One junction end disagrees with the germline gene, perhaps due to a read error.

Healthy HIV-negative adults with no recently reported acute infections or vaccinations were included as donors. Every donor was a Caucasian adult living in Nashville, Tennessee, USA. For unsorted samples, roughly 91 million PBMCs were counted, and genomic DNA was extracted using the QIAamp DNA Blood Mini kit. Blood was obtained by leukapheresis, after which PBMCs were separated by Ficoll-Histopaque density gradient centrifugation and cryopreserved in liquid nitrogen vapor phase. TCR CDR3 regions were amplified from genomic DNA by multiplex PCR using the deep immunoSEQ assay. Extracted genomic DNA from each cell subset was distributed evenly across all wells of several immunoSEQ 96-well plates, and each plate was treated as a replicate. For unsorted PBMC, around 300 ng genomic DNA, equal to 30,000 or so T cell genomes, was loaded into each replicate PCR. Ten immunoSEQ deep assay plates were used to sequence unsorted PBMC genomic DNA. Purified libraries were quantified with a Qubit 3.0 fluorometer, sized on a Bioanalyzer 2100, and re-quantified with the KAPA Library Quantification kit. Every immunoSEQ 96-well plate was sequenced on a separate single-read 150-cycle Illumina NextSeq 550 flow cell. The paper's processing steps were these. Because only junctional sequences without quality scores were contained in the immunoSEQ output, filtering matching that applied to full-length reads could not be performed. To assign V/J genes and CDR3, sequences were annotated against IMGT germline references using PyIR, a Python wrapper for IgBLAST v1.9. Reads with weak V/J assignments (E-value above 1e-6), missing CDR3, stop codons, out-of-frame junctions, or ambiguous translated residues were removed. V3J clonotypes were defined by identical inferred V gene, J gene, and CDR3 amino acid sequence. Percentage overlap between repertoires was computed as shared unique clonotypes divided by the size of the smaller repertoire. Three approaches were used to assess repertoire richness: RTK rarefaction, the Chao1 estimator, and Recon v2.1 estimates of unobserved clonotypes. The source is immuneACCESS, and TCRdb retained only in-frame sequences with V and J called. Part of the clones is not carried over; for the studies checked, unresolved V genes explain less than half of this, and the remainder is unexplained. For V, J and clone size, that table is used; D and trimming come from the DNA. In all, the sample holds around 500,000 clones, and 75% to 85% of those were seen once. The ten largest clonotypes hold 10% to 15% of the sample.

Study-wide findings and limitations: Sampling was limited to blood, and TCR repertoires in tissue likely differ from TCR repertoires in blood. The small number of donors limited the genetic and exposure-history diversity represented. Pairwise subsampling indicated that sequencing depth was expected to affect the degree of clonotype sharing among donors.

Counted from cysteine to phenylalanine, this CDR3 has 15 amino acids. Here the CDR3 DNA is all that survives: 45 bases in frame from base 1. The germline V gene (reference sequence) supplies CDR1 SSHAT and CDR2 FNYEAQ. Sequenced sample: PBMCs. In this chain, TRBV7-7 is recombined with TRBJ2-5; the D element might be TRBD1 or TRBD2, as each aligns at 5 bases. The TCR sequence derives from a woman between 40 and 55 years old in good health. Some clones in this sample may be carry-over from other donors' samples. The DNA is TGTGCTAGCAGCCCCAGGGCCGGGAAACAAGAGACCCAGTACTTC. Its protein reads: CASSPRAGKQETQYF.